This TCR beta chain is from a study of monozygotic twins with inflammatory bowel disease. General study results and limits: Repertoire similarity did not differ between concordant and discordant twins, perhaps due to limited power. IBD patients share fewer clonotypes with other people than healthy twins do, especially with disease activity.

This CDR3 has 18 amino acids. Germline-derived CDR1 and CDR2 are SGHTA and FQGTGA. Making each TCR library took roughly 3,200 ng of total RNA. The authors ran two nested PCRs of about 15 and 9 cycles on TCRalpha and TCRbeta cDNA. No DNA is given; TCRdb re-called the 5' RACE reads and lists each CDR3 protein once. The sample totals 400,000 or so distinct CDR3 sequences. Comment on this clonotype: The antigen is not known.

Source material: blood. The source of this sequence is a human donor with ulcerative colitis or Crohn's disease, or a healthy co-twin of an affected twin (not recorded which). The rearrangement joins TRBV7-3 to TRBJ2-2; TCRdb's D gene call, TRBD1, goes unchecked for lack of DNA. CDR3 protein: CASSLVSLWGRNTGELFF.